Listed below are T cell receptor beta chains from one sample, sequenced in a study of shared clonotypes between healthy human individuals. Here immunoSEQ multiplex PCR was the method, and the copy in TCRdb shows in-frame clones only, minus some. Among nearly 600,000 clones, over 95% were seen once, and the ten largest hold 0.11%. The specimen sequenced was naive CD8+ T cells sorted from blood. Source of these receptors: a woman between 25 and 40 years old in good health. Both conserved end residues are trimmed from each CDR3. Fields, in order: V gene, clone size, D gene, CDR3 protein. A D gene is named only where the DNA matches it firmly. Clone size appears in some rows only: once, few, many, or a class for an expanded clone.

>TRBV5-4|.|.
ASSTGPGFGELF
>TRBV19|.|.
ASSTVPGAYNEQF
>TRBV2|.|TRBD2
ASRGDRTSANTGELF
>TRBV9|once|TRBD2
ASSVLAGGPNEQF
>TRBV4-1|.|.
ASSQGPGVAGYT
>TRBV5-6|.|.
ASSQGGYNEQF
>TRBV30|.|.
AWSAMTHYNEQF
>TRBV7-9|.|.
ASSSVGYEQY
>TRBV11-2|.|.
ASSLDANYEQY
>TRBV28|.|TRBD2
ASRPHSGLVTGELF
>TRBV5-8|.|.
ASPRPPDSGAETGELF
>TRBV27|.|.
ASSLIGGGETQY
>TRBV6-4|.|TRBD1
ASSDGAGGEAF
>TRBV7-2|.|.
ASSLVVIQAGNTIY